Listed below are T cell receptor beta chains from one sample, sequenced in a study of blood T cell repertoires in COVID-19. Clones were sequenced by immunoSEQ multiplex PCR, and TCRdb holds only the in-frame ones, with some missing. The data show 85,000 to 130,000 clones, 71% seen once. Sequencing used peripheral blood. The receptors shown here come from a human donor with acute or convalescent COVID-19. The donor label of this sample is uncertain. Both conserved end residues are trimmed from each CDR3. Each record gives: clone size, V gene, D gene, CDR3 protein. The D gene is left open where the match is weak. Size tells how often a clone was seen (once, few, many) or the class of an expanded clone, and some rows leave it out.

>.|TRBV2|TRBD2
ASTRTLAGKETQY
>.|TRBV4-1|TRBD1
ASSLLPTGQGGDTQY
>.|TRBV18|.
ASSPPWEQETQY
>few|TRBV7-9|.
ASSLSQGNTEAF
>few|TRBV9|TRBD2
ASSVGPGLAGGRSTDTQY
>.|TRBV5-6|TRBD2
ASSSQAGTQY
>.|TRBV11-2|.
ASSVQLKGTEAF
>.|TRBV6-6|TRBD1
ASSVTGTGYT
>.|TRBV5-4|.
ASSRGPLETQY
>few|TRBV15|.
ATSTRSNRGNNEQF
>.|TRBV20-1|TRBD1
SASTGTGKRQPQH
>.|TRBV7-9|.
ASSPGFSLSSYNEQF
>few|TRBV15|TRBD1
ATKNDRGGNTIY
>few|TRBV6-6|TRBD2
ASRDYGNEQF
>few|TRBV6-5|.
ASRPKTGPTDTQY
>few|TRBV30|TRBD2
ASPSGGGDTQY
>.|TRBV19|TRBD2
ASSISLTSGGVY
>.|TRBV29-1|.
SVLLSWGGGNEQF
>.|TRBV7-8|TRBD2
ASSSSGGTGANVLT
>.|TRBV5-1|.
ASSPRPNTDTQY
>few|TRBV7-6|.
ASSLAVGGSTEAF
>.|TRBV4-1|.
ASSQGSRAFSGANVLT
>.|TRBV12-3/TRBV12-4|.
ASSFLNQPQH
>.|TRBV5-1|TRBD1
ASSVGQTNYGYT
>.|TRBV28|.
ASSARTDGGFTLH
>.|TRBV25-1|.
ASSEWQTTRAT
>.|TRBV10-3|.
AISETSQGGKNIQY
>.|TRBV20-1|.
STSNYGYT
>.|TRBV5-8|.
ASSLAGRGSGNTIY
>few|TRBV10-1|TRBD1
ASSPWGTGEGKGEAF
>once|TRBV5-6|TRBD1
ASSLWDRTQPQH
>.|TRBV11-3|TRBD2
ASSSPGLVTGELF
>.|TRBV7-2|TRBD2
ASSPGERGRYSGANVLT
>few|TRBV7-9|TRBD2
ASSYVPGLAPNEQF
>few|TRBV19|.
ASSKGVEYTEAF
>many|TRBV19|.
ASSISSVNTGELF
>.|TRBV28|.
ASTLGGGNQPQH
>few|TRBV7-5|.
ARSSPRRFRRGLNEKLF
>.|TRBV7-2|.
ASSFGGGSPLH
>.|TRBV2|TRBD2
ASIRGDSTDTQY